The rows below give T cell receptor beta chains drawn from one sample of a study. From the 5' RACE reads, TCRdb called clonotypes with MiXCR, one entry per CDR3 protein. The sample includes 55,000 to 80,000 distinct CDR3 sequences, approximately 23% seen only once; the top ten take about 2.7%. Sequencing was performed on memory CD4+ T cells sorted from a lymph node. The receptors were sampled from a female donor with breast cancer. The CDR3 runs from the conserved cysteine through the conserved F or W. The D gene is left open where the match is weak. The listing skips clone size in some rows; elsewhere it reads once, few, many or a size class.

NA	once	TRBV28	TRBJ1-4	TGTGCCAGCGGGCTTAATGAAAAACTGTTTTTT	CASGLNEKLFF
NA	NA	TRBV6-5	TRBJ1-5	TGTGCCAGCAGTCCGGGGGGGAAGAGCAATCAGCCCCAGCATTTT	CASSPGGKSNQPQHF
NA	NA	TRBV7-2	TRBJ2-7	TGTGCCAGCAGCCTGGCGGGTAGCGGATCCTACGAGCAGTACTTC	CASSLAGSGSYEQYF
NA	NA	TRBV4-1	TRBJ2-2	TGCGCCAGCAGCCAAGACATTCTATCGGGAGTGAGAAACGGGGAGCTGTTTTTT	CASSQDILSGVRNGELFF
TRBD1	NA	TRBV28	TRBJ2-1	TGTGCCAGCAGTCTCCGGACAGGGCCCTACAATGAGCAGTTCTTC	CASSLRTGPYNEQFF
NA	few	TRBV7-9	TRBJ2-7	TGTGCCAGCAGCCGGACAGAGCCCTACGAGCAGTACTTC	CASSRTEPYEQYF
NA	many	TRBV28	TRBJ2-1	TGTGCCAGCGGAGGGGGCGGCGGGAGAGTATTGGGCAATGAGCAGTTCTTC	CASGGGGGRVLGNEQFF
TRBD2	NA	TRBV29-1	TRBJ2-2	TGCAGCGTTCGGTCCGGGACTACTAACACCGGGGAGCTGTTTTTT	CSVRSGTTNTGELFF
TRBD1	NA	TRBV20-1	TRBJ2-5	TGCAGTGCTAGGTGGGGGACAGGGCTGGAGACCCAGTACTTC	CSARWGTGLETQYF
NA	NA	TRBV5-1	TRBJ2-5	TGCGCCAGCAGCTTAAGCTTGGAAGAGACCCAGTACTTC	CASSLSLEETQYF
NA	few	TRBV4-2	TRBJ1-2	TGTGCCAGTTCCGAAGCTACCTATGGCTACACCTTC	CASSEATYGYTF
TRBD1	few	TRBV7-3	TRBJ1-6	TGTGCCAGCAGCTTATCAGGACAGGGGTACAATTCACCCCTCCACTTT	CASSLSGQGYNSPLHF
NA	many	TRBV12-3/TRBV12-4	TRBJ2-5	TGTGCCAGCAGTTCGGGGCAAGAAGAGACCCAGTACTTC	CASSSGQEETQYF
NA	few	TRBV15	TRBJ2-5	TGTGCCACCAGCAGAGAGGGGAGATTTGAGACCCAGTACTTC	CATSREGRFETQYF
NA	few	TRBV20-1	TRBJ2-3	TGCAGTGCCCCTAGTGGATCCGATAGCACAGATACGCAGTATTTT	CSAPSGSDSTDTQYF
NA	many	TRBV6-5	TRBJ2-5	TGTGCCAGCAGTTACCAACCCCCGACCCTGCGTCAAGAGACCCAGTACTTC	CASSYQPPTLRQETQYF
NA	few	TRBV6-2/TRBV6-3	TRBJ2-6	TGTGCCAGCAGGCAGCAGTATGGGGCCAACGTCCTGACTTTC	CASRQQYGANVLTF
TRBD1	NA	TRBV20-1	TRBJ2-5	TGCAGTGCTACGACAGGGGTCACGGAGACCCAGTACTTC	CSATTGVTETQYF
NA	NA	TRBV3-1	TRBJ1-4	TGTGCCAGCACAGGGGATGGAGCTAATGAAAAACTGTTTTTT	CASTGDGANEKLFF
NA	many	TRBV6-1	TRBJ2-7	TGTGCCAGCAGTGAAGTCCAGGGCGACGAGCAGTACTTC	CASSEVQGDEQYF
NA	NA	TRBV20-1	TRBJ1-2	TGCAGCGCTAGCGACCTGGGGGACATCTATGGCTACACCTTC	CSASDLGDIYGYTF
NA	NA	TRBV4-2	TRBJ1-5	TGTGCCAGCAGCCAAGAAGCGGGGAAGAGGCAGCCCCAGCATTTT	CASSQEAGKRQPQHF
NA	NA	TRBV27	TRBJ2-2	TGTGCCAGCAGTTTATTTTGGCAGGGTTTACACACCGGGGAGCTGTTTTTT	CASSLFWQGLHTGELFF
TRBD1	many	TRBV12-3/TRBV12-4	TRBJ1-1	TGTGCCAGCAGTTTGGGACAGGGAAACACTGAAGCTTTCTTT	CASSLGQGNTEAFF
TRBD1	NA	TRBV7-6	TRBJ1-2	TGTGCCAGCAGCTTTGGACAGGACTATGGCTACACCTTC	CASSFGQDYGYTF
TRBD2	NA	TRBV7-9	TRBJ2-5	TGTGCCAGCAGCCCTTGGACTAGCGGGGAAGAGACCCAGTACTTC	CASSPWTSGEETQYF
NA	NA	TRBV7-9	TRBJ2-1	TGTGCCAGCAGCCCGCGCCTGGGCAGGGGGGCTGGTTACAATGAGCAGTTCTTC	CASSPRLGRGAGYNEQFF
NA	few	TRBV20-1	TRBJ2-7	TGCGGTGTGGGCCTGAGCGACTACGAGCAGTACTTC	CGVGLSDYEQYF
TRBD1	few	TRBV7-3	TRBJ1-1	TGTGCCAGCAGCTACGGGACAGGCGCTGAAGCTTTCTTT	CASSYGTGAEAFF
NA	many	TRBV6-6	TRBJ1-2	TGTGCCAGCAGTTACTCGGGACCTCTGGACTATGGCTACACCTTC	CASSYSGPLDYGYTF
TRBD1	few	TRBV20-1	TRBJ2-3	TGCAGTGCCAGGGGGACAGGGCTCACAGATACGCAGTATTTT	CSARGTGLTDTQYF
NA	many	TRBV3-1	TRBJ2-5	TGTGCCAGCAGCCAAGGCGGGATGGAGACCCAGTACTTC	CASSQGGMETQYF
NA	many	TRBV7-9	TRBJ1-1	TGTGCCAGCAGCCCTCGGACTTCAATGGGAACTGAAGCTTTCTTT	CASSPRTSMGTEAFF
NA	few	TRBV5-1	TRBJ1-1	TGCGCCAGCAGGCGGGGGACGGACCTGAACACTGAAGCTTTCTTT	CASRRGTDLNTEAFF
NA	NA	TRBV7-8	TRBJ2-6	TGTGCCAGCAGCTTAGCGAGGGCTGGGGCCAACGTCCTGACTTTC	CASSLARAGANVLTF
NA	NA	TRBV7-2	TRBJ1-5	TGTGCCAGCAGCTTGTCTCCGGACAGTGCTCAGCCCCAGCATTTT	CASSLSPDSAQPQHF
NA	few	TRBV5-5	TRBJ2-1	TGTGCCAGCAGCTTGGGGGCGTCCTACAATGAGCAGTTCTTC	CASSLGASYNEQFF